The TCR beta chain described here comes from a study of blood T cell repertoires in COVID-19. About the study: The analysed material was cDNA or gDNA that came from T cells, B-cell-depleted T cells, or PBMCs.

In terms of age and location, participants ranged from roughly 18 to 90 years and lived in about two dozen US areas. Measured with immunoSEQ multiplex PCR; TCRdb has only the in-frame clones, and not every one. The table has about 160,000 clones, roughly 80% seen once. Germline V gene lookup returns CDR1 MGHRA and CDR2 YSYEKL. The CDR3 totals 16 residues. Deletions cut 5 bases from V and 0 bases from J, with 14 bases between. The gene calls are TRBV4-1 and TRBJ2-4; D is perhaps TRBD2 (6 bases). This TCR derives from a woman in her thirties or forties with acute COVID-19. Sequencing was done on a sample of PBMCs or T cells enriched from blood (not recorded which). CDR3 coding DNA: TGCGCCAGCAGCTACTATCCGGGACTAGCCAAAAACATTCAGTACTTC. Its protein is CASSYYPGLAKNIQYF.